Here is one T cell receptor (beta chain) with its context. Its antigen is currently unknown. The data belong to a study of blood T cells in healthy people across ages. CDR1 and CDR2 from the germline V gene are KGHSH and LQKENI. The V gene lost 5 bases and the J gene lost 0 bases, with 13 bases spanning the gap. The length of the CDR3 is 15 residues. Overall study findings and caveats: Greater diversity and more naive CD4+ cells were seen in long-lived donors than in aged donors.

Primed by a sample-barcoded 5' primer and a J-beta primer mix, a second PCR proceeded for roughly 7 to 12 cycles. TCRdb processed the 5' RACE reads anew with MiXCR; each CDR3 protein has one entry. Found here are over a million distinct CDR3 sequences, under 45% of them singletons; the top ten hold approximately 17%. The specimen sequenced was blood. The chain has TRBV18 and TRBJ1-2; D perhaps matches TRBD1 (5 bases). This TCR derives from a woman aged 60-75 years in good health. CDR3 sequence reads: CASSWDGDPNYGYTF. In DNA, the CDR3 is TGTGCCAGCTCATGGGACGGCGATCCTAACTATGGCTACACCTTC.